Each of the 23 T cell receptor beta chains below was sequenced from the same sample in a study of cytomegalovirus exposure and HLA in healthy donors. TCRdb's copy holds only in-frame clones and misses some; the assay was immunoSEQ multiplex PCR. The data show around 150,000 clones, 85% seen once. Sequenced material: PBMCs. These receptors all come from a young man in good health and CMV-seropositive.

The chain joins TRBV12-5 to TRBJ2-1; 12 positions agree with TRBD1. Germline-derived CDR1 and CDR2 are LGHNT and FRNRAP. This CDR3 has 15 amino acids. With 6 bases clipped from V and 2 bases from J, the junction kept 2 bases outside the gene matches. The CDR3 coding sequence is TGTGCTAGTGGGGGGACAGGGGGCGCCTACAATGAGCAGTTCTTC. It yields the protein CASGGTGGAYNEQFF.

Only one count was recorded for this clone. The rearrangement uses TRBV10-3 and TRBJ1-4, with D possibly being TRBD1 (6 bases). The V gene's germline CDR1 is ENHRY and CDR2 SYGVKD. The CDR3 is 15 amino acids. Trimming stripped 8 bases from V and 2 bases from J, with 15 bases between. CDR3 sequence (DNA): TGTGCCATCTCTCGGCAGGGGCCGACTAATGAAAAACTGTTTTTT. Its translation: CAISRQGPTNEKLFF.

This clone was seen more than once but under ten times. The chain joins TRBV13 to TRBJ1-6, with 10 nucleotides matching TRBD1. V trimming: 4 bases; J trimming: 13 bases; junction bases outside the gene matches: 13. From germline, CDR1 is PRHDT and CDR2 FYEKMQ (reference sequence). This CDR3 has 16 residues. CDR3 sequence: CASSSGDRGVLSPLHF. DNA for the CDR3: TGTGCCAGCAGCTCGGGGGACAGGGGCGTTTTAAGTCCCCTCCACTTT.

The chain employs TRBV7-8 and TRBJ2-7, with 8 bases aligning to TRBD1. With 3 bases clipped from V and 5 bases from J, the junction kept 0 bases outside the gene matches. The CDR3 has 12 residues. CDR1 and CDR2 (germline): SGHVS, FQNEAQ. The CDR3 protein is CASSLTGDEQYF. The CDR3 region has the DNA TGTGCCAGCAGCTTGACAGGGGACGAGCAGTACTTC.

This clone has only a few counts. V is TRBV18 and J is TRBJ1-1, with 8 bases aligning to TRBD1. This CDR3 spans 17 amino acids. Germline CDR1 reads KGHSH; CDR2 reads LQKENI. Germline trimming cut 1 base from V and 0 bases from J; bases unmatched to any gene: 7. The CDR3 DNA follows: TGTGCCAGCTCACCACGAGGACAGGGCCCTATGAACACTGAAGCTTTCTTT. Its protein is CASSPRGQGPMNTEAFF. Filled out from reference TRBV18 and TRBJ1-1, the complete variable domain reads NAGVMQNPRHLVRRRGQEARLRCSPMKGHSHVYWYRQLPEEGLKFMVYLQKENIIDESGMPKERFSAEFPKEGPSILRIQQVVRGDSAAYFCASSPRGQGPMNTEAFFGQGTRLTVV.

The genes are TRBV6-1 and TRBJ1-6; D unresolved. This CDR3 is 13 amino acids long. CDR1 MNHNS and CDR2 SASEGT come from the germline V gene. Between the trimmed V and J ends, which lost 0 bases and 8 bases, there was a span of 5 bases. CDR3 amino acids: CASSEAPDSPLHF. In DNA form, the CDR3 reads TGTGCCAGCAGTGAAGCTCCGGATTCACCCCTCCACTTT.

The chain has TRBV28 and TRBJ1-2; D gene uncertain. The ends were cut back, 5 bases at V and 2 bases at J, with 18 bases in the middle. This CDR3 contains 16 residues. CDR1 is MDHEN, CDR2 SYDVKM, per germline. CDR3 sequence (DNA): TGTGCCAGCAGTAAAGGACTTAGGGTGGGGAACTATGGCTACACCTTC. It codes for CASSKGLRVGNYGYTF.

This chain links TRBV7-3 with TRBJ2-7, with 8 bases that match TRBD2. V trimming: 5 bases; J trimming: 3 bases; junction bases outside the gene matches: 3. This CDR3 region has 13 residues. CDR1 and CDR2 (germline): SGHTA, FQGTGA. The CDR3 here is CASSGSGGYEQYF. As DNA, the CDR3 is TGTGCCAGCAGCGGAAGCGGGGGCTACGAGCAGTACTTC.

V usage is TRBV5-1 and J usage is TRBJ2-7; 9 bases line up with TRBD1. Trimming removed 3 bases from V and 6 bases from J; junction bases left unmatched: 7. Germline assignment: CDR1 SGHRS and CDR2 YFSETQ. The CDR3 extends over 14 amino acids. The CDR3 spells CASSSPGQGFEQYF. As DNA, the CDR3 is TGCGCCAGCAGCTCCCCGGGACAGGGTTTCGAGCAGTACTTC. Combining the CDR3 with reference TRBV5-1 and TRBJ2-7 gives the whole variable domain KAGVTQTPRYLIKTRGQQVTLSCSPISGHRSVSWYQQTPGQGLQFLFEYFSETQRNKGNFPGRFSGRQFSNSRSEMNVSTLELGDSALYLCASSSPGQGFEQYFGPGTRLTVT.

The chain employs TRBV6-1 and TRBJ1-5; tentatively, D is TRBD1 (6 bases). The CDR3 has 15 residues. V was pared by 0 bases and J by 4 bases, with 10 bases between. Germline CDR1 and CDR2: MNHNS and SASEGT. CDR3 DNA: TGTGCCAGCAGTGAAGCTGGGGGCGGGAATCAGCCCCAGCATTTT. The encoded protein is CASSEAGGGNQPQHF.

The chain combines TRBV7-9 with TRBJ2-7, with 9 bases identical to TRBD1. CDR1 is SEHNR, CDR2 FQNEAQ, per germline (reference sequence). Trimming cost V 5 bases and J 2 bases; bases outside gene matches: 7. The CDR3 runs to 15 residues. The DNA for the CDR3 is TGTGCCAGCAGCCACGGGACAGGGAATCCCTACGAGCAGTACTTC. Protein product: CASSHGTGNPYEQYF.

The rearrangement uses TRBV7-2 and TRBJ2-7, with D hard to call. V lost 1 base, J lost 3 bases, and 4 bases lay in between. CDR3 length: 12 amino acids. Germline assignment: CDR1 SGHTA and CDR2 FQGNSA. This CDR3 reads CASSLGSYEQYF. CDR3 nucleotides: TGTGCCAGCAGCTTAGGGAGCTACGAGCAGTACTTC.

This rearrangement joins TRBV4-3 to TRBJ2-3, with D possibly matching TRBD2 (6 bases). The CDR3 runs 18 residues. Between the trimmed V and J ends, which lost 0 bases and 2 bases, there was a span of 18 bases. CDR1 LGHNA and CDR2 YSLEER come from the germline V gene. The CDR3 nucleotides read TGCGCCAGCAGCCAAGATCTTATGGACTACCGATCCACAGATACGCAGTATTTT. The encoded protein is CASSQDLMDYRSTDTQYF.

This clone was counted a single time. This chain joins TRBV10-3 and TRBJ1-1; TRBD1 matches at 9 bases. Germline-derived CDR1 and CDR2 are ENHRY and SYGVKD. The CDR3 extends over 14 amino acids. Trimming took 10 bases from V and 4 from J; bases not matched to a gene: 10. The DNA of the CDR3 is TGTGCCACCAAAACAGGGGGCGCCGGCACTGAAGCTTTCTTT. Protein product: CATKTGGAGTEAFF.

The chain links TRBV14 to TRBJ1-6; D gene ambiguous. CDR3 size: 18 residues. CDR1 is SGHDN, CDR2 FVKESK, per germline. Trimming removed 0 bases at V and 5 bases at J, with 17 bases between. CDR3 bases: TGTGCCAGCAGCCAAGATCTGAAAGGAGGGAATCATAATTCACCCCTCCACTTT. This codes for CASSQDLKGGNHNSPLHF.

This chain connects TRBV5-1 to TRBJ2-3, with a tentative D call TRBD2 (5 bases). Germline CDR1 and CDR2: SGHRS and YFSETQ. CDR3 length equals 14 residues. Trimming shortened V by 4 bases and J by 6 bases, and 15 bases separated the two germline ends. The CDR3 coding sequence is TGCGCCAGCAGCGGCCTTACAACGGGGGATACGCAGTATTTT. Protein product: CASSGLTTGDTQYF.

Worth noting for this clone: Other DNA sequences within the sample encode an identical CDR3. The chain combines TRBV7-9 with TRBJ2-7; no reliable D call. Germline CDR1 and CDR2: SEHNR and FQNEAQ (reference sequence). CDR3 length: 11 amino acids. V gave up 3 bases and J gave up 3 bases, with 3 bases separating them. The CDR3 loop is CASSFYYEQYF. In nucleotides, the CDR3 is TGTGCCAGCAGCTTTTACTACGAGCAGTACTTC.

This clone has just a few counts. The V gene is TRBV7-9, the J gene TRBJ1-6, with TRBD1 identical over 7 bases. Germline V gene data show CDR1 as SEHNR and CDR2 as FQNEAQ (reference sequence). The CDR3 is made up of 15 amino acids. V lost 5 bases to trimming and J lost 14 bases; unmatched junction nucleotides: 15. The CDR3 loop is CASSHLRDSLFTLHF. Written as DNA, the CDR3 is TGTGCCAGCAGCCACCTCCGGGACAGTCTCTTCACCCTCCACTTT.

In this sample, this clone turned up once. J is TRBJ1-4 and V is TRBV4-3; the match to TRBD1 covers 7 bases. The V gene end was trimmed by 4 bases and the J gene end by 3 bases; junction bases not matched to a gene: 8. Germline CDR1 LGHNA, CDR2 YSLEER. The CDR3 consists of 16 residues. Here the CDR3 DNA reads TGCGCCAGCAGCCTAGATGGACAGGTGGCTAATGAAAAACTGTTTTTT. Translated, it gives CASSLDGQVANEKLFF.

Here the CDR3 DNA reads TGTGCCTGCTCACCAGGGGGCGCCTACGAGCAGTACTTC. Amino acid sequence: CACSPGGAYEQYF. V is TRBV30 and J is TRBJ2-7, with 8 bases lining up with TRBD1. Germline V CDR1 and CDR2: GTSNPN, SVGIG (reference sequence). The V gene end was trimmed by 6 bases and the J gene end by 2 bases; junction bases not matched to a gene: 6. This CDR3 has 13 amino acids. Full variable domain (remainder filled in from reference TRBV30 and TRBJ2-7): SQTIHQWPATLVQPVGSPLSLECTVEGTSNPNLYWYRQAAGRGLQLLFYSVGIGQISSEVPQNLSASRPQDRQFILSSKKLLLSDSGFYLCACSPGGAYEQYFGPGTRLTVT.

The CDR3 is CASSLALAGGGADTQYF. In nucleotides, the CDR3 is TGCGCCAGCAGCCTGGCGCTAGCGGGGGGCGGGGCAGATACGCAGTATTTT. The chain employs TRBV4-1 and TRBJ2-3; 11 bases are shared with TRBD2. Per the germline V gene, CDR1 is MGHRA and CDR2 is YSYEKL. Trimming at V came to 4 bases and at J to 4 bases, leaving 10 bases not matched to a gene. The CDR3 has 17 residues.

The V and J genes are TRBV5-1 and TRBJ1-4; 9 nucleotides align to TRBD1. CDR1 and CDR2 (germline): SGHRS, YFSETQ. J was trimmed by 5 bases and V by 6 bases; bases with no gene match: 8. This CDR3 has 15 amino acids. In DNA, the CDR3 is TGCGCCAGCATGGGACAGGGACAACGAAATGAAAAACTGTTTTTT. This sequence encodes CASMGQGQRNEKLFF.

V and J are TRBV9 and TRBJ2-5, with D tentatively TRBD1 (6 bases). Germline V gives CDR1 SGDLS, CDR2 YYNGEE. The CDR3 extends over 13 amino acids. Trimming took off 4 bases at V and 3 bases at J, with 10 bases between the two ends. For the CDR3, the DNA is TGTGCCAGCAGCCCCGAGGGGGAAGAGACCCAGTACTTC. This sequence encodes CASSPEGEETQYF.